The clone carrying this T cell receptor (beta chain) was recorded once. The data were taken from a study of blood T cell repertoires in COVID-19. Study as a whole: The United States, Italy and Spain provided the acute and convalescent COVID-19 samples.

The table came from immunoSEQ multiplex PCR; TCRdb's copy has only in-frame clones and leaves some out. The sample consists of about 280,000 clones, 83% of them appearing once. The sequence derives from a woman between 45 and 60 years old who had recovered from COVID-19. The sequenced material came from peripheral blood.

In DNA form, the CDR3 reads TGTGCCTGGGGACAGGGGGCGGCCGGGGAGCTGTTTTTT. Encoded protein: CAWGQGAAGELFF. The chain has TRBV30 and TRBJ2-2; 11 positions agree with TRBD1. V trimming: 5 bases; J trimming: 6 bases; junction bases outside the gene matches: 2. Germline-derived CDR1 and CDR2 are GTSNPN and SVGIG (reference sequence). This CDR3 has 13 amino acids. Filled out from reference TRBV30 and TRBJ2-2, the complete variable domain reads SQTIHQWPATLVQPVGSPLSLECTVEGTSNPNLYWYRQAAGRGLQLLFYSVGIGQISSEVPQNLSASRPQDRQFILSSKKLLLSDSGFYLCAWGQGAAGELFFGEGSRLTVL.